Listed below are T cell receptor beta chains from one sample, sequenced in a study of PD-1 blockade in classical Hodgkin lymphoma. Repertoires were generated with immunoSEQ multiplex PCR, while TCRdb's copy carries only in-frame clones and drops some. The repertoire has approximately 24,000 clones, about 80% of them found once; the top ten carry roughly 20%. Sequences were derived from peripheral blood mononuclear cells (PBMCs), sampled before the fourth cycle of nivolumab. Receptors originate from a human donor with classical Hodgkin lymphoma. The CDR3 runs from the conserved cysteine through the conserved F or W. A D gene is named only where the DNA matches it firmly. The size field is filled for only some rows; it gives once, few, many or a size class.

NA,TRBJ2-1,NA,TRBV6-5,12,CASSSGGGEQFF,TGTGCCAGCAGTTCCGGGGGCGGTGAGCAGTTCTTC
NA,TRBJ1-5,NA,TRBV5-1,15,CASSLGGYSNQPQHF,TGCGCCAGCAGCTTGGGCGGCTATAGCAATCAGCCCCAGCATTTT
NA,TRBJ2-5,NA,TRBV30,17,CARGAGTSYRGQETQYF,TGTGCCCGTGGAGCGGGGACATCCTACCGGGGCCAAGAGACCCAGTACTTC
NA,TRBJ2-2,NA,TRBV5-1,17,CASSLYPGLGNTGELFF,TGCGCCAGCAGCTTGTATCCGGGACTGGGGAACACCGGGGAGCTGTTTTTT
NA,TRBJ1-2,NA,TRBV19,14,CASRDPGTVGGYTF,TGTGCCAGTAGAGACCCCGGGACGGTGGGAGGCTACACCTTC
few,TRBJ1-5,TRBD1,TRBV30,15,CAWSARQGGDQPQHF,TGTGCCTGGAGTGCACGACAGGGGGGAGACCAGCCCCAGCATTTT
once,TRBJ2-3,TRBD2,TRBV28,16,CASSSLAGGPADTQYF,TGTGCCAGCAGTTCCCTAGCGGGAGGGCCGGCAGATACGCAGTATTTT
once,TRBJ2-7,NA,TRBV6-5,11,CASSPSYEQYF,TGTGCCAGCAGCCCGTCCTACGAGCAGTACTTC
NA,TRBJ2-1,NA,TRBV15,10,CATSRGEQFF,TGTGCCACCAGCAGAGGTGAGCAGTTCTTC
NA,TRBJ2-7,TRBD1,TRBV5-1,14,CASSLQFTGGEQYF,TGCGCCAGCAGCTTACAGTTTACAGGGGGCGAGCAGTACTTC
NA,TRBJ2-3,TRBD2,TRBV6-5,15,CASSQAGGGTDTQYF,TGTGCCAGCAGCCAAGCGGGGGGGGGCACAGATACGCAGTATTTT
NA,TRBJ2-7,NA,TRBV9,14,CASSVGESSYEQYF,TGTGCCAGCAGCGTAGGGGAGAGCTCCTACGAGCAGTACTTC
once,TRBJ2-1,NA,TRBV6-4,12,CASSGDSREQFF,TGTGCCAGCAGTGGAGACTCACGCGAGCAGTTCTTC
NA,TRBJ2-7,TRBD2,TRBV10-1,13,CASSSGGASAQYF,TGCGCCAGCTCTAGCGGGGGGGCCTCGGCGCAGTACTTC
NA,TRBJ1-3,NA,TRBV9,14,CASSVEGTGNTIYF,TGTGCCAGCAGCGTAGAAGGGACTGGAAACACCATATATTTT
NA,TRBJ2-2,NA,TRBV2,14,CASSDGLLTGELFF,TGTGCCAGCAGTGATGGGTTACTAACCGGGGAGCTGTTTTTT
NA,TRBJ1-3,TRBD1,TRBV5-1,20,CASSPKTPGQGLTSGNTIYF,TGCGCCAGCAGCCCTAAAACACCGGGACAGGGATTAACCTCTGGAAACACCATATATTTT
NA,TRBJ2-3,TRBD2,TRBV13,18,CASSLPKERGLRTDTQYF,TGTGCCAGCAGCCTCCCTAAGGAGCGGGGCCTGAGAACAGATACGCAGTATTTT
NA,TRBJ1-2,TRBD1,TRBV10-2,13,CASSRQGDYGYTF,TGCGCCAGCAGTCGACAGGGAGACTATGGCTACACCTTC
NA,TRBJ2-1,NA,TRBV5-4,16,CASSQGGGGIPNEQFF,TGTGCCAGCAGCCAGGGTGGAGGCGGGATACCGAATGAGCAGTTCTTC
NA,TRBJ1-3,NA,TRBV27,13,CASRGVSGNTIYF,TGTGCCAGCAGGGGCGTCTCTGGAAACACCATATATTTT
NA,TRBJ1-4,NA,TRBV10-3,16,CAISEGRESTNEKLFF,TGTGCCATCAGTGAAGGCAGAGAATCAACTAATGAAAAACTGTTTTTT
NA,TRBJ2-5,NA,TRBV6-1,13,CASNGIYQETQYF,TGTGCCAGCAACGGCATTTACCAAGAGACCCAGTACTTC
once,TRBJ2-7,NA,TRBV6-1,11,CASMVAGEQYF,TGTGCCAGCATGGTGGCGGGTGAGCAGTACTTC
NA,TRBJ1-4,TRBD1,TRBV5-1,14,CASSSGQPNEKLFF,TGCGCCAGCAGCTCGGGACAGCCTAATGAAAAACTGTTTTTT
NA,TRBJ2-1,TRBD2,TRBV5-1,15,CASSGGGQGYNEQFF,TGCGCCAGCAGCGGGGGAGGGCAAGGCTACAATGAGCAGTTCTTC
NA,TRBJ2-1,NA,TRBV7-8,14,CASTLSIVGNEQFF,TGTGCCAGCACCCTAAGCATAGTGGGAAATGAGCAGTTCTTC
NA,TRBJ2-5,NA,TRBV7-2,14,CASSLRPREETQYF,TGTGCCAGCAGCCTACGACCCAGGGAAGAGACCCAGTACTTC